A single sample gave rise to the 20 T cell receptor beta chains below, sequenced in a study of shared clonotypes between healthy human individuals. Libraries were prepared by immunoSEQ multiplex PCR; TCRdb keeps only in-frame clonotypes and omits some of them. The sample carries some 2,100,000 clones, about 93% recorded once. Cells designated naive CD8 were CD45RO-negative and were positively selected for CCR7, with terminally differentiated effector memory CD45RA+ cells excluded. The source material was naive CD8+ T cells from PBMCs. Every receptor here comes from a man younger than 30 in good health. Some clones in this sample may be carry-over from other donors' samples.

The chain recombines TRBV27 with TRBJ2-1; possibly TRBD1 or TRBD2 for D (6 bases each). Germline CDR1 and CDR2: MNHEY and SMNVEV (reference sequence). V gave up 6 bases and J gave up 1 base, with 31 bases separating them. The CDR3 has 21 amino acids. The CDR3 region has the DNA TGTGCCAGCAGCCCACTCGTTGGGTCCCTCGGGGGCGCGGGGTCCTACAATGAGCAGTTCTTC. Its translation is CASSPLVGSLGGAGSYNEQFF.

On this clone: This same CDR3 is encoded by further DNA sequences in the sample. The rearrangement uses TRBV9 and TRBJ2-7; D gene ambiguous. The CDR3 is 14 amino acids. CDR1 and CDR2 from the germline V gene are SGDLS and YYNGEE. Trimming cost V 0 bases and J 0 bases, with 7 bases left between them. CDR3 nucleotide sequence: TGTGCCAGCAGCGTAGGACACAGCTCCTACGAGCAGTACTTC. This sequence encodes CASSVGHSSYEQYF.

The chain links TRBV9 to TRBJ2-7; D is uncertain. The germline V gene encodes CDR1 SGDLS and CDR2 YYNGEE. V was pared by 4 bases and J by 0 bases, with 20 bases between. The CDR3 runs 17 residues. CDR3 nucleotides: TGTGCCAGCAGCACGTACCAGAGCGCGAGGAGCTCCTACGAGCAGTACTTC. Its translation is CASSTYQSARSSYEQYF. Filled out from reference TRBV9 and TRBJ2-7, the complete variable domain reads DSGVTQTPKHLITATGQRVTLRCSPRSGDLSVYWYQQSLDQGLQFLIQYYNGEERAKGNILERFSAQQFPDLHSELNLSSLELGDSALYFCASSTYQSARSSYEQYFGPGTRLTVT.

The J gene is TRBJ2-7, the V gene TRBV28; possible D gene TRBD2, 6 bases. The CDR3 runs to 14 residues. Between the trimmed V and J ends, which lost 6 bases and 9 bases, there was a span of 21 bases. The germline V gene has CDR1 MDHEN and CDR2 SYDVKM. In DNA, the CDR3 is TGTGCCAGCAGGGCTACCGGGAGATTGAACGGGCAGTACTTC. Its protein product is CASRATGRLNGQYF.

The rearrangement joins TRBV9 to TRBJ2-3, with 10 bases matching TRBD2. With 1 base clipped from V and 4 bases from J, the junction kept 3 bases outside the gene matches. This CDR3 spans 15 amino acids. Looked up from germline, CDR1 is SGDLS and CDR2 is YYNGEE. The CDR3 reads CASSVILAGADTQYF. The DNA of the CDR3 is TGTGCCAGCAGCGTAATCCTAGCGGGAGCAGATACGCAGTATTTT.

V and J are TRBV11-2 and TRBJ2-7; 8 bases are a match to TRBD2. The CDR3 length is 16 residues. Unmatched junction bases numbered 10, after V lost 4 bases and J lost 2 bases. The germline V gene has CDR1 SGHAT and CDR2 FQNNGV. CDR3 loop: CASSSSLAGPAYEQYF. The CDR3 DNA is TGTGCCAGCAGCTCTTCCTTAGCGGGACCCGCCTACGAGCAGTACTTC. The variable domain in full, completed from reference TRBV11-2 and TRBJ2-7, reads EAGVAQSPRYKIIEKRQSVAFWCNPISGHATLYWYQQILGQGPKLLIQFQNNGVVDDSQLPKDRFSAERLKGVDSTLKIQPAKLEDSAVYLCASSSSLAGPAYEQYFGPGTRLTVT.

The chain joins TRBV30 to TRBJ2-1; D is uncertain. The CDR3 is 16 residues long. V lost 4 bases to trimming and J lost 9 bases, with 25 bases between them. Germline CDR1 and CDR2: GTSNPN and SVGIG (reference sequence). CDR3 loop: CAWNEFVQTTAGEQFF. The CDR3 nucleotides read TGTGCCTGGAATGAGTTTGTACAGACGACTGCCGGTGAGCAGTTCTTC.

This rearrangement joins TRBV6-1 to TRBJ2-7; 11 bases are shared with TRBD2. The CDR3 is made up of 15 amino acids. Germline loops: CDR1 MNHNS, CDR2 SASEGT. The trim removed 1 base at V and 7 bases at J, leaving 6 bases unmatched. The CDR3 here is CASSEVLAGVREQYF. The CDR3 DNA follows: TGTGCCAGCAGTGAAGTACTAGCGGGAGTTCGGGAGCAGTACTTC.

About this clone itself: Other DNA sequences within the sample encode an identical CDR3. This sequence joins TRBV27 and TRBJ2-7; D is perhaps TRBD2 (6 bases). V was clipped by 3 bases and J by 0 bases, with 9 bases between them. The germline V gene encodes CDR1 MNHEY and CDR2 SMNVEV (reference sequence). The CDR3 has 14 amino acids. The CDR3 DNA reads as TGTGCCAGCAGTTTTGGGGGGTACTCCTACGAGCAGTACTTC. Translation gives CASSFGGYSYEQYF.

V is TRBV15 and J is TRBJ2-7; D might be TRBD1 (6 bases). The CDR3 has 14 amino acids. With 5 bases removed from V and 6 bases from J, the gap between germline ends came to 17 bases. Germline values: CDR1 LNHNV, CDR2 YYDKDF (reference sequence). CDR3 coding DNA: TGTGCCACCAGCCCCCGACAGGACACGGGCGAGCAGTACTTC. Encoded protein: CATSPRQDTGEQYF.

The chain links TRBV27 to TRBJ1-1; D not resolved. This CDR3 is 15 amino acids long. Trimming pared 3 bases from V and 7 bases from J, leaving 18 bases between. CDR1 is MNHEY, CDR2 SMNVEV, per germline (reference sequence). The CDR3, as DNA: TGTGCCAGCAGTTTCTACCGACGGGGTTTGGTTGAAGCTTTCTTT. Amino acid sequence: CASSFYRRGLVEAFF.

The chain recombines TRBV7-9 with TRBJ1-1; D is unresolved. The CDR3 spans 13 residues. CDR1 is SEHNR and CDR2 is FQNEAQ in the germline V gene (reference sequence). With 4 bases removed from V and 1 base from J, the gap between germline ends came to 7 bases. The CDR3 DNA is TGTGCCAGCAGCTCCGACGGGAACACTGAAGCTTTCTTT. Translating gives CASSSDGNTEAFF.

V usage is TRBV15 and J usage is TRBJ2-7; D unresolved. The length of the CDR3 is 15 residues. Germline loops: CDR1 LNHNV, CDR2 YYDKDF (reference sequence). Deletions cut 1 base from V and 7 bases from J, with 17 bases between. The CDR3 loop is CATSRASVVLSEQYF. The CDR3 DNA is TGTGCCACCAGCAGAGCTTCCGTCGTCCTATCAGAGCAGTACTTC.

The rearrangement joins TRBV11-2 to TRBJ1-4; D remains ambiguous. Germline CDR1 SGHAT, CDR2 FQNNGV. The CDR3 spans 15 residues. Trimming removed 5 bases from V and 5 bases from J, with 15 bases in between. The CDR3 sequence: CASSPRGPQNEKLFF. The CDR3 nucleotides read TGTGCCAGCAGCCCCCGCGGACCCCAGAATGAAAAACTGTTTTTT.

As concerns this clone: The junction does not match germline at one end; this may be a read error. V and J are TRBV9 and TRBJ2-1; TRBD2 agrees at 12 bases. This CDR3 comprises 14 residues. Germline V gives CDR1 SGDLS, CDR2 YYNGEE. The CDR3 spells CASSVVPSGREEIF. CDR3 nucleotide sequence: TGTGCCAGCAGCGTAGTGCCTAGCGGGAGGGAGGAAATCTTC. The entire variable domain, with the rest obtained from reference TRBV9 and TRBJ2-1, is as follows: DSGVTQTPKHLITATGQRVTLRCSPRSGDLSVYWYQQSLDQGLQFLIQYYNGEERAKGNILERFSAQQFPDLHSELNLSSLELGDSALYFCASSVVPSGREEIFGPGTRLTVL.

This clone was counted once. The chain carries TRBV28 and TRBJ2-7; 13 bases are shared with TRBD2. The CDR3 is made up of 16 amino acids. The V and J ends lost 5 bases and 4 bases, in that order; junction bases with no gene match: 8. Germline V gene lookup returns CDR1 MDHEN and CDR2 SYDVKM. The CDR3 DNA reads TGTGCCAGCAGTACGGGACTAGCGGGACTATGGTACGAGCAGTACTTC. It encodes CASSTGLAGLWYEQYF.

The chain is built from TRBV11-3 and TRBJ2-7; D might be TRBD1 (5 bases). CDR1 is SGHNT and CDR2 is YENEEA in the germline V gene. CDR3 size: 16 residues. The V and J ends lost 2 bases and 6 bases respectively, with 20 bases between them. CDR3 in amino acids: CASSLMTAARRSEQYF. Here the CDR3 DNA reads TGTGCCAGCAGCTTAATGACAGCTGCCCGAAGATCCGAGCAGTACTTC.

The V gene is TRBV30, the J gene TRBJ1-2; D call uncertain. Germline loops: CDR1 GTSNPN, CDR2 SVGIG (reference sequence). With 3 bases removed from V and 3 bases from J, the gap between germline ends came to 5 bases. This CDR3 region has 11 residues. The CDR3 region has the DNA TGTGCCTGGAGCGTGTACTATGGCTACACCTTC. It encodes CAWSVYYGYTF.

The chain uses TRBV4-1 and TRBJ2-2, with TRBD2 matching over 11 bases. V gave up 1 base and J gave up 4 bases; unmatched junction bases: 8. This CDR3 spans 18 amino acids. Germline CDR1 is MGHRA and CDR2 is YSYEKL. The CDR3 region is CASSQAQLAGVGTGELFF. Written as DNA, the CDR3 is TGCGCCAGCAGCCAAGCACAACTAGCGGGAGTTGGCACCGGGGAGCTGTTTTTT.

The chain has TRBV15 and TRBJ2-3; no reliable D call. Trimming left V 5 bases short and J 0 bases short, with 12 bases between. CDR1 and CDR2 (germline): LNHNV, YYDKDF (reference sequence). The CDR3 sequence is 15 residues long. The CDR3 DNA sequence: TGTGCCACCAGCCGTCGCTCTCCTAGCACAGATACGCAGTATTTT. This codes for CATSRRSPSTDTQYF. The full variable domain, its missing parts supplied by reference TRBV15 and TRBJ2-3, is DAMVIQNPRYQVTQFGKPVTLSCSQTLNHNVMYWYQQKSSQAPKLLFHYYDKDFNNEADTPDNFQSRRPNTSFCFLDIRSPGLGDTAMYLCATSRRSPSTDTQYFGPGTRLTVL.